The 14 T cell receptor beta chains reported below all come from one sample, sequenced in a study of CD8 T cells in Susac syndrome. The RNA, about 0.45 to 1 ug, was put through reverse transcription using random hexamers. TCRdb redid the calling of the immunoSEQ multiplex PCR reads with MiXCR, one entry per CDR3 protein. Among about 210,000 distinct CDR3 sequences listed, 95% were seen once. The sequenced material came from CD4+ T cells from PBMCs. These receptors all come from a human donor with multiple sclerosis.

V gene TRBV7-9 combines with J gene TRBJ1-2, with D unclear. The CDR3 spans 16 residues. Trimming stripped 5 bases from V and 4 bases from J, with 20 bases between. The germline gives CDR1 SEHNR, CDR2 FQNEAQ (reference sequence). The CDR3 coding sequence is TGTGCCAGCAGCGATTTCGGTAGTGGGCGCGGCTATGGCTACACCTTC. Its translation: CASSDFGSGRGYGYTF.

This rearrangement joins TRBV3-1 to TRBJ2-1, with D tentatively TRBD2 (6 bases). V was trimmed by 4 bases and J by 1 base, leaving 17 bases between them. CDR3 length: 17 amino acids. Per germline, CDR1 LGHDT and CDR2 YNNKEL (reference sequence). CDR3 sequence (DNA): TGTGCCAGCAGCCTCCTCTGGGGGGAGAAATCCTACAATGAGCAGTTCTTC. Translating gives CASSLLWGEKSYNEQFF.

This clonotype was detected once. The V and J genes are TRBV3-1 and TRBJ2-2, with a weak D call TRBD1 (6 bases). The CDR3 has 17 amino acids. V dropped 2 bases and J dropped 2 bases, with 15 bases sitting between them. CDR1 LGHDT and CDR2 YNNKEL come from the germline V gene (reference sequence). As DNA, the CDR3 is TGTGCCAGCAGCCAAACGAGGACAGCAAGCAACACCGGGGAGCTGTTTTTT. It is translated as CASSQTRTASNTGELFF.

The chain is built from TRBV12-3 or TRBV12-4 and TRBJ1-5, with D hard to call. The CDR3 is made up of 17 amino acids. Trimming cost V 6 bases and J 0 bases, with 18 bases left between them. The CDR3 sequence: CASSGSRGSPSNQPQHF. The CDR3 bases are TGTGCCAGCAGCGGATCGCGAGGGAGCCCTAGCAATCAGCCCCAGCATTTT.

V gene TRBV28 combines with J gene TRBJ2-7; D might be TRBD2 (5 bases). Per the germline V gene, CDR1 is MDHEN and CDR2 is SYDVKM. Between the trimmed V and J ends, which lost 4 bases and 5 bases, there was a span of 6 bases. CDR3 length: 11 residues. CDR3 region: CASSSRDEQYF. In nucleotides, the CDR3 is TGTGCCAGCAGTTCGCGGGACGAGCAGTACTTC.

The DNA for the CDR3 is TGCAGTGCTGGACTTGTAAAGTGGTTTAACAATGAGCAGTTCTTC. The encoded protein is CSAGLVKWFNNEQFF. The chain links TRBV20-1 to TRBJ2-1; weak D call: TRBD2 (5 bases). The CDR3 is made up of 15 amino acids. Germline CDR1 is DFQATT and CDR2 is SNEGSKA (reference sequence). Trimming removed 5 bases at V and 5 bases at J, with 19 bases between.

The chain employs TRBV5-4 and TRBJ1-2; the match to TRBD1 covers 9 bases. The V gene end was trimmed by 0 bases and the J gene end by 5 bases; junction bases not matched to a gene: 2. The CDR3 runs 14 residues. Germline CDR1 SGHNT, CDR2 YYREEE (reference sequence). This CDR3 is CASSLGGTGYGYTF. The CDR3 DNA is TGTGCCAGCAGCTTGGGAGGGACAGGGTATGGCTACACCTTC.

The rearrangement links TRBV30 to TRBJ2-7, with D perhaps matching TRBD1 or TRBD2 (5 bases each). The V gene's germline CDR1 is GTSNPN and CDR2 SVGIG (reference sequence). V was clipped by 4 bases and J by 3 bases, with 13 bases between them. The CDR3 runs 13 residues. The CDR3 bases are TGTGCCTGGACCCGGGACGATTACTACGAGCAGTACTTC. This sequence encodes CAWTRDDYYEQYF.

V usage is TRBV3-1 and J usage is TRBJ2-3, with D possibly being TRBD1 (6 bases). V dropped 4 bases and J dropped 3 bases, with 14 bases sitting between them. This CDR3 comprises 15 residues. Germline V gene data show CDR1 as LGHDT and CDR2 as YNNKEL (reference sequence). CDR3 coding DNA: TGTGCCAGCAGCCTTTTGGGGGCCGAGACAGATACGCAGTATTTT. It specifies CASSLLGAETDTQYF.

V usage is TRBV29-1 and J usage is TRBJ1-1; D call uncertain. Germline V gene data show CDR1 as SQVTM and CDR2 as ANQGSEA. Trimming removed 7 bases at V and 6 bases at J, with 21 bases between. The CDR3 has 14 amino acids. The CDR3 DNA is TGCAGCGGAGGGTCTCCAGCGGGAAAAGCTGAAGCTTTCTTT. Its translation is CSGGSPAGKAEAFF.

The chain's CDR3 is CASSPTEGATTYGYTF. In DNA form, the CDR3 reads TGTGCCAGCTCCCCGACGGAGGGGGCGACTACCTATGGCTACACCTTC. The V gene is TRBV18, the J gene TRBJ1-2; 7 nucleotides line up with TRBD1. The V gene end was trimmed by 6 bases and the J gene end by 4 bases; junction bases not matched to a gene: 14. Per germline, CDR1 KGHSH and CDR2 LQKENI. There are 16 residues in the CDR3.

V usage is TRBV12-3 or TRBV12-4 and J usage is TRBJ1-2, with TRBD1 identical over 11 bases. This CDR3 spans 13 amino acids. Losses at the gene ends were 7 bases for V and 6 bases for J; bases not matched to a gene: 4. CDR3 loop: CASIRDRGDGYTF. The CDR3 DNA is TGTGCCAGCATACGGGACAGGGGGGATGGCTACACCTTC.

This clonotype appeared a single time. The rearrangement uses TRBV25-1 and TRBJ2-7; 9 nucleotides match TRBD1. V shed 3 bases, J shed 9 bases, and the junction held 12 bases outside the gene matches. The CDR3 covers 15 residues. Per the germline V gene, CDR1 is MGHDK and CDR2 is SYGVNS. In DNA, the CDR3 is TGTGCCAGCAGTGATTGGGGACAGGGAGGAGGTGGGCAGTACTTC. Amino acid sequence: CASSDWGQGGGGQYF.

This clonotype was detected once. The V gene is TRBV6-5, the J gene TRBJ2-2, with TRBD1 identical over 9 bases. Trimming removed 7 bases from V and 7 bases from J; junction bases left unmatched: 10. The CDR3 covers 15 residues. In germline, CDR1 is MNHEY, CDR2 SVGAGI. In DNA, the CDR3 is TGTGCCAGCACTTGGTACAGGGGGCACGGCGGGGAGCTGTTTTTT. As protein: CASTWYRGHGGELFF.